These 9 T cell receptor beta chains came from one sample sequenced in a study of blood T cell repertoires in COVID-19. Assay used: immunoSEQ multiplex PCR; TCRdb lists only in-frame clones, some missing. The sample holds about 230,000 clones; approximately 82% are singletons and the top ten take around 2.4%. Sequencing was performed on peripheral blood. The receptors stem from a man in his forties or fifties who had recovered from COVID-19.

The J gene is TRBJ1-1, the V gene TRBV4-1, with D maybe TRBD1 (6 bases). CDR3 length equals 16 residues. V was clipped by 0 bases and J by 1 base, with 12 bases between them. Germline CDR1 and CDR2: MGHRA and YSYEKL. In nucleotides, the CDR3 is TGCGCCAGCAGCCAAGACACGGACAGTGAGAACACTGAAGCTTTCTTT. Amino acid sequence: CASSQDTDSENTEAFF.

In this sample, this clone turned up a few times. This chain uses TRBV7-2 with TRBJ1-2, with 11 nucleotides matching TRBD1. The CDR3 totals 18 residues. The V segment lost 1 base and the J segment 4 bases; nucleotides outside the gene matches: 11. The germline V gene encodes CDR1 SGHTA and CDR2 FQGNSA. In nucleotides, the CDR3 is TGTGCCAGCAGCTTAGGATTTGTGGGGACAGGGGGTAGCTATGGCTACACCTTC. It is translated as CASSLGFVGTGGSYGYTF.

V gene TRBV4-3 combines with J gene TRBJ2-3, with TRBD1 identical over 9 bases. CDR1 LGHNA and CDR2 YSLEER come from the germline V gene. The length of the CDR3 is 15 residues. After removal of 1 base from V and 3 bases from J, the junction contained 2 bases not matched to a gene. Here the CDR3 reads CASSQGTGVTDTQYF. The DNA for the CDR3 is TGCGCCAGCAGCCAAGGGACAGGGGTTACAGATACGCAGTATTTT.

The rearrangement links TRBV10-3 to TRBJ2-3, with 8 bases aligning to TRBD2. Germline V lookup: CDR1 ENHRY, CDR2 SYGVKD. This CDR3 has 15 amino acids. V gave up 5 bases and J gave up 0 bases; unmatched junction bases: 4. This CDR3 is CAISSAGGSTDTQYF. As DNA, the CDR3 is TGTGCCATCAGTTCGGCGGGGGGAAGCACAGATACGCAGTATTTT.

The CDR3 sequence is CASSLDRGLDYGYTF. In nucleotides, the CDR3 is TGTGCCAGCAGCTTGGACAGGGGGCTAGACTATGGCTACACCTTC. V is TRBV5-4 and J is TRBJ1-2; 9 bases are a match to TRBD1. From germline, CDR1 is SGHNT and CDR2 YYREEE (reference sequence). CDR3 length: 15 amino acids. The V segment lost 0 bases and the J segment 3 bases; nucleotides outside the gene matches: 3.

This clone was found a few times. V and J are TRBV9 and TRBJ2-5; perhaps TRBD1 as D (5 bases). Trimming removed 4 bases from V and 4 bases from J, with 14 bases in between. The CDR3 covers 14 residues. CDR1 is SGDLS and CDR2 is YYNGEE in the germline V gene. In nucleotides, the CDR3 is TGTGCCAGCAGCCCTGGACAAATCGGAGAGACCCAGTACTTC. Protein sequence: CASSPGQIGETQYF.

This chain uses TRBV4-3 with TRBJ2-1, with D unclear. Germline CDR1 is LGHNA and CDR2 is YSLEER. V was clipped by 4 bases and J by 8 bases, with 3 bases between them. The CDR3 has 10 amino acids. The CDR3 DNA reads as TGCGCCAGCAGCCCGGATGAGCAGTTCTTC. It translates to CASSPDEQFF.

The chain couples TRBV6-5 to TRBJ2-7; tentatively, D is TRBD1 (6 bases). The V gene lost 6 bases and the J gene lost 3 bases, with 9 bases spanning the gap. The germline CDR1 and CDR2 sequences are MNHEY and SVGAGI. This CDR3 is 12 amino acids long. This CDR3 reads CASSRDNYEQYF. The CDR3, as DNA: TGTGCCAGCAGCAGGGACAACTACGAGCAGTACTTC.

V and J are TRBV10-3 and TRBJ1-2; 7 nucleotides line up with TRBD1. The CDR3 consists of 14 residues. Per germline, CDR1 ENHRY and CDR2 SYGVKD. The junction had 4 bases not matched to a gene; V was cut back by 2 bases and J by 4 bases. The chain's CDR3 is CAISETGVVYGYTF. CDR3 sequence (DNA): TGTGCCATCAGTGAGACAGGGGTGGTCTATGGCTACACCTTC.